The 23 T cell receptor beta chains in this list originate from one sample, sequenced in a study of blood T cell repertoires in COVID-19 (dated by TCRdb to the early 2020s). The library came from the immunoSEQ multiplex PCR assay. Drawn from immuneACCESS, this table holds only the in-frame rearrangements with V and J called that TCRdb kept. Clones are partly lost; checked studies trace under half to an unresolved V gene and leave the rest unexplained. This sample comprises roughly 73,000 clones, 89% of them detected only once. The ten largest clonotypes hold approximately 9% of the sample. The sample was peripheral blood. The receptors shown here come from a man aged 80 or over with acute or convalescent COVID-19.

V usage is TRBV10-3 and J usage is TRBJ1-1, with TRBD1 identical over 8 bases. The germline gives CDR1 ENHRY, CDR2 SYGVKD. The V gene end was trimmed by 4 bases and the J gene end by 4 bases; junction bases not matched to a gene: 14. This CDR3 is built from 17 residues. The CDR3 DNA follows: TGTGCCATCAGTGGGGCTACTGGGAGACAGGGGAGCACTGAAGCTTTCTTT. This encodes CAISGATGRQGSTEAFF.

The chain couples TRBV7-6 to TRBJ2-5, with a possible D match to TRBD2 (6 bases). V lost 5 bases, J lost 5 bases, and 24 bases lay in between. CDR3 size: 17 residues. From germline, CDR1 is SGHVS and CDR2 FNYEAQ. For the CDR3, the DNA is TGTGCCAGCAGCCGTACTTTTGGGACTGGCCGGAGGGAGACCCAGTACTTC. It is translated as CASSRTFGTGRRETQYF.

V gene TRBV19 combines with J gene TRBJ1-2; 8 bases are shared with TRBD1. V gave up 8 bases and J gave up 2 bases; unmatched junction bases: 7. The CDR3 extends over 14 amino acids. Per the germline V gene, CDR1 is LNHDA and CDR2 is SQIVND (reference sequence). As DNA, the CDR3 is TGTGCCAGTTACGGACAGGGCATGAACTATGGCTACACCTTC. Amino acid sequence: CASYGQGMNYGYTF.

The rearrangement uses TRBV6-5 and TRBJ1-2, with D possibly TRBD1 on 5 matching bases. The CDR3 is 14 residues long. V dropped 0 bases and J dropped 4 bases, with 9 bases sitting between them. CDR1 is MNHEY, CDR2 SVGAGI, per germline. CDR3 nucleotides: TGTGCCAGCAGTTACTCGAAAGGGGTCTATGGCTACACCTTC. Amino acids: CASSYSKGVYGYTF.

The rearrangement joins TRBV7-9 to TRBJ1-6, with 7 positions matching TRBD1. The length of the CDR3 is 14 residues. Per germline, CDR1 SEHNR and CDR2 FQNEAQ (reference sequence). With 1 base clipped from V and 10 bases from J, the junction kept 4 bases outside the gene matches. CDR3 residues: CASSLGQGSSPLHF. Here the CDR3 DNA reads TGTGCCAGCAGCTTAGGACAGGGATCCTCACCCCTCCACTTT.

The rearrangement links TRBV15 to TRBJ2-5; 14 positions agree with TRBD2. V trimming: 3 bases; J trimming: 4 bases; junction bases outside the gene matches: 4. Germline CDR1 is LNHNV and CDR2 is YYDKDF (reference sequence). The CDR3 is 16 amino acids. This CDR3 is CATSRGLAGVTETQYF. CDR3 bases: TGTGCCACCAGCAGGGGACTAGCGGGAGTGACAGAGACCCAGTACTTC.

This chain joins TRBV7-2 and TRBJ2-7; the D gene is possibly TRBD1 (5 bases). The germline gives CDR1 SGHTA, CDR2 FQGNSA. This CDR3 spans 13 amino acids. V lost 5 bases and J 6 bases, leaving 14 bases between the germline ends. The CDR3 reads CASSVFRVGEQYF. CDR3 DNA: TGTGCCAGCAGCGTCTTCAGGGTCGGCGAGCAGTACTTC.

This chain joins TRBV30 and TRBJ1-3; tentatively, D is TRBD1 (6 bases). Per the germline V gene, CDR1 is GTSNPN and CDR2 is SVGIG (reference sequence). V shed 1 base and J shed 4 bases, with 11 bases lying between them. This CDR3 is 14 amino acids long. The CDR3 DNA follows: TGTGCCTGGAGTGCCGGGACACAAGGAAACACCATATATTTT. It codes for CAWSAGTQGNTIYF.

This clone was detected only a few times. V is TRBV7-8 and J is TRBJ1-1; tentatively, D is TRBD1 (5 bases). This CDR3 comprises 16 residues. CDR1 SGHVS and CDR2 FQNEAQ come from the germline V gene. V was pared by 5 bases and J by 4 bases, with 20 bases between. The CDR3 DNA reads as TGTGCCAGCAGCGCAGGGTTAAGGAATAGAGGCACTGAAGCTTTCTTT. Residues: CASSAGLRNRGTEAFF.

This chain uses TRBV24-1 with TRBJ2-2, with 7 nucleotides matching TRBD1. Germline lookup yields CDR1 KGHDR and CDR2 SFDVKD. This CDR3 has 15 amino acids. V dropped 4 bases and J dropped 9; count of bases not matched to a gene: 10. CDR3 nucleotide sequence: TGTGCCACCAGTGACGTGACAGGGATATCCAGGGAGCTGTTTTTT. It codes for CATSDVTGISRELFF.

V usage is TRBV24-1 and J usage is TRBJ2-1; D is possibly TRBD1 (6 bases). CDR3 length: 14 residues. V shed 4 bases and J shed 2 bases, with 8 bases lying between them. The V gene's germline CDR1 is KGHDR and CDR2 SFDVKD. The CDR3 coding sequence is TGTGCCACCAGTGAAGCAGGGGCCTACAATGAGCAGTTCTTC. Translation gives CATSEAGAYNEQFF.

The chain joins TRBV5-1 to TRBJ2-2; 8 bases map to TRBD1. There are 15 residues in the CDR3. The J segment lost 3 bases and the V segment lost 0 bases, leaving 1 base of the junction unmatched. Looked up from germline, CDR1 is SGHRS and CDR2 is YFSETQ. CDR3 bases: TGCGCCAGCAGCTTGGTGACAGGGGACACCGGGGAGCTGTTTTTT. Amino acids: CASSLVTGDTGELFF.

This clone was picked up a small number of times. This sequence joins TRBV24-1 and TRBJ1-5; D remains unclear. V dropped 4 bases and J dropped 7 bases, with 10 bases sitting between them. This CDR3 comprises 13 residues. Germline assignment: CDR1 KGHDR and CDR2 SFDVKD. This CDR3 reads CATSDPNGQPQHF. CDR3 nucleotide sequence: TGTGCCACCAGTGACCCCAACGGGCAGCCCCAGCATTTT.

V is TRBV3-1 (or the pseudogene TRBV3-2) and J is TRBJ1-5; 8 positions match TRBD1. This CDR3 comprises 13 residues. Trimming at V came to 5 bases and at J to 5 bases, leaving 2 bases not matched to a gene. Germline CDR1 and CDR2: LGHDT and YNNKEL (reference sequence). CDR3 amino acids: CASSLDRDQPQHF. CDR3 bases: TGTGCCAGCAGCTTGGACAGGGATCAGCCCCAGCATTTT.

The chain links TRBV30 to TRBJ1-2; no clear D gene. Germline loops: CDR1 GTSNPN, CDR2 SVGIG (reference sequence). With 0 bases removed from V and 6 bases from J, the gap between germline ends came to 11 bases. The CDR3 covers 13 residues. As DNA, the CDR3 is TGTGCCTGGAGTGTACTCCGAGAACATGGCTACACCTTC. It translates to CAWSVLREHGYTF. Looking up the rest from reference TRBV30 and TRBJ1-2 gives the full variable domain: SQTIHQWPATLVQPVGSPLSLECTVEGTSNPNLYWYRQAAGRGLQLLFYSVGIGQISSEVPQNLSASRPQDRQFILSSKKLLLSDSGFYLCAWSVLREHGYTFGSGTRLTVV.

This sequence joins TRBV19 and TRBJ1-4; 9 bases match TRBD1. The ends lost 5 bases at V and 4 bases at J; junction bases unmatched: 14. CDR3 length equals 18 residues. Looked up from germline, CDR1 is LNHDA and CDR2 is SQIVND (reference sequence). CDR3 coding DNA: TGTGCCAGTAGTCCCAGGCCCGGGACAGGGAACTTTAATGAAAAACTGTTTTTT. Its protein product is CASSPRPGTGNFNEKLFF.

This chain's CDR3 is CASSIADQPQHF. The CDR3 DNA reads as TGTGCCAGTAGTATAGCAGATCAGCCCCAGCATTTT. This rearrangement joins TRBV19 to TRBJ1-5; unclear D gene. From germline, CDR1 is LNHDA and CDR2 SQIVND (reference sequence). The V end was cut by 1 base, the J end by 5 bases, with 3 bases between. This CDR3 is built from 12 residues.

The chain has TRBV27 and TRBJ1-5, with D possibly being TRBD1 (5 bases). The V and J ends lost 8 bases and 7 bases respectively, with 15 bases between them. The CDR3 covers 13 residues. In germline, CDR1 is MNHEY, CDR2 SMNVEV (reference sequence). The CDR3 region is CASARAPGQPQHF. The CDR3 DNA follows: TGTGCCAGCGCCAGGGCGCCCGGACAGCCCCAGCATTTT.

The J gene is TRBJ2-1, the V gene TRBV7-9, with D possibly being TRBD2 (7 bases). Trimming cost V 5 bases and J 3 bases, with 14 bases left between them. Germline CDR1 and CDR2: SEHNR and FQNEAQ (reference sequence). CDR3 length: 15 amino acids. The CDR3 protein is CASSITGRDYNEQFF. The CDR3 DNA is TGTGCCAGCAGCATAACAGGGAGGGACTACAATGAGCAGTTCTTC. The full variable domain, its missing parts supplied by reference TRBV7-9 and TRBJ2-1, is DTGVSQNPRHKITKRGQNVTFRCDPISEHNRLYWYRQTLGQGPEFLTYFQNEAQLEKSRLLSDRFSAERPKGSFSTLEIQRTEQGDSAMYLCASSITGRDYNEQFFGPGTRLTVL.

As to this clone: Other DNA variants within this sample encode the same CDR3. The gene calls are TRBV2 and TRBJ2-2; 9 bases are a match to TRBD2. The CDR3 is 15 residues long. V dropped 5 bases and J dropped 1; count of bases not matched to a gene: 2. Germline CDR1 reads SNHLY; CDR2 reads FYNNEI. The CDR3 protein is CASSLAGLNTGELFF. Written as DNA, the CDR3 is TGTGCCAGCAGTCTAGCGGGATTGAACACCGGGGAGCTGTTTTTT.

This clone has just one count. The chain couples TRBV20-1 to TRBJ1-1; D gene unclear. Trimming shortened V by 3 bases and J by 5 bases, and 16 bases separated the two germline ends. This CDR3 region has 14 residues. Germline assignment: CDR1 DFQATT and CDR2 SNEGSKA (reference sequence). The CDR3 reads CSASVSGRGTEAFF. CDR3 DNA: TGCAGTGCTAGTGTAAGTGGTCGGGGAACTGAAGCTTTCTTT.

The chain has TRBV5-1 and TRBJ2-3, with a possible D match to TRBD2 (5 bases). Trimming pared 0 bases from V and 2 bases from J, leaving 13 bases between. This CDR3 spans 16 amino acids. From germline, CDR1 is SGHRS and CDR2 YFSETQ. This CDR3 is CASSLERETFTDTQYF. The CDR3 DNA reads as TGCGCCAGCAGCTTGGAGAGGGAGACCTTCACAGATACGCAGTATTTT.

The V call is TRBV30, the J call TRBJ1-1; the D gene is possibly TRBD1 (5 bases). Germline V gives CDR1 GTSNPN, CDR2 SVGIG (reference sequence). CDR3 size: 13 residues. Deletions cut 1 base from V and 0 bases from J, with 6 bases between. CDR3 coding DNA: TGTGCCTGGAGTGAGGGGATGAACACTGAAGCTTTCTTT. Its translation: CAWSEGMNTEAFF.